This paragraph reports one T cell receptor (beta chain). Its antigen is not known. These data come from a study of healthy donors' naive CD4 and CD8 T cells. A linear amplification protocol produced the TCR libraries from around 510 ng of total RNA. TCRdb fed the reads into MiXCR, producing one record per CDR3 protein. The repertoire has about 180,000 distinct CDR3 sequences, around 70% of them found once; the top ten carry less than 2.5%. There are 17 residues in the CDR3. From germline, CDR1 is SGHRS and CDR2 YFSETQ. V shed 0 bases and J shed 1 base, with 16 bases lying between them. Regarding the study as a whole: Positive CDR3 charge linked to CD4+ cells, negative to CD8+ cells.

This sequence was found in a pool of human donors in good health; the sample pools cells from several healthy donors. The source material was naive CD4+ and CD8+ T cells sorted from blood, pooled from several donors. The J gene is TRBJ1-1, the V gene TRBV5-1, with D possibly TRBD1 on 5 matching bases. The CDR3: CASSLEVAGRRNTEAFF. The CDR3, as DNA: TGCGCCAGCAGCTTGGAGGTGGCAGGGAGGAGGAACACTGAAGCTTTCTTT.